The 18 T cell receptor beta chains given below trace back to one sample, sequenced in a study of response to subunit inactivated influenza vaccine. TCRdb re-called the RT-PCR reads through MiXCR, storing one row per CDR3 protein. The table lists fewer than 600,000 distinct CDR3 sequences, around 7.7% of them singletons. Specimen: PBMCs from blood, collected around 25 months after vaccination. The receptors originated from a man aged 50 to 69 who received an inactivated influenza vaccine.

The chain has TRBV3-1 and TRBJ2-1; D possibly uses TRBD1 or TRBD2 (5 bases each). Trimming pared 4 bases from V and 9 bases from J, leaving 16 bases between. The CDR3 length is 14 residues. Germline CDR1 is LGHDT and CDR2 is YNNKEL (reference sequence). This chain's CDR3 is CASSRPGPAIEQFF. The CDR3 DNA reads TGTGCCAGCAGCCGCCCGGGACCAGCAATTGAGCAGTTCTTC.

This clonotype was counted ten times or more. This sequence joins TRBV6-5 and TRBJ2-7; D may be TRBD1 (6 bases). Germline lookup yields CDR1 MNHEY and CDR2 SVGAGI. The CDR3 runs 16 residues. V was cut by 0 bases and J by 2 bases, with 14 bases left in between. CDR3 sequence (DNA): TGTGCCAGCAGTTACTCTACAGGGCGAACCCCCTACGAGCAGTACTTC. This codes for CASSYSTGRTPYEQYF.

This clonotype came up a few times. The CDR3 bases are TGTGCCAGCAGTCCAAGGACAGGGATGAGGTACGAGCAGTACTTC. Translated, it gives CASSPRTGMRYEQYF. The rearrangement joins TRBV12-3 or TRBV12-4 to TRBJ2-7, with 8 nucleotides matching TRBD1. V dropped 5 bases and J dropped 4; count of bases not matched to a gene: 10. The CDR3 loop spans 15 amino acids.

The V call is TRBV3-1, the J call TRBJ1-1; D perhaps matches TRBD1 (5 bases). This CDR3 is built from 16 residues. V lost 4 bases and J lost 0, with 15 bases in between. Per germline, CDR1 LGHDT and CDR2 YNNKEL (reference sequence). The DNA of the CDR3 is TGTGCCAGCAGCCTTGGCGGGACGGTCATGAACACTGAAGCTTTCTTT. Amino acid sequence: CASSLGGTVMNTEAFF. The entire variable domain, with the rest obtained from reference TRBV3-1 and TRBJ1-1, is as follows: DTAVSQTPKYLVTQMGNDKSIKCEQNLGHDTMYWYKQDSKKFLKIMFSYNNKELIINETVPNRFSPKSPDKAHLNLHINSLELGDSAVYFCASSLGGTVMNTEAFFGQGTRLTVV.

At least ten counts were recorded for this clonotype. This chain uses TRBV20-1 with TRBJ2-3, with D uncertain. The CDR3 is 15 amino acids. V was shortened by 0 bases and J by 0 bases, with 10 bases between the two germline ends. CDR1 is DFQATT, CDR2 SNEGSKA, per germline (reference sequence). This CDR3 is CSARDRVASTDTQYF. CDR3 DNA sequence: TGCAGTGCTAGAGATCGTGTGGCTAGCACAGATACGCAGTATTTT.

The sample holds many counts of this clonotype. The chain is built from TRBV6-5 and TRBJ1-1; 7 bases align to TRBD1. The CDR3 is made up of 16 amino acids. Per germline, CDR1 MNHEY and CDR2 SVGAGI. Losses at the gene ends were 2 bases for V and 3 bases for J; bases not matched to a gene: 9. The CDR3 is CASSYRPQGKDTEAFF. Written as DNA, the CDR3 is TGTGCCAGCAGTTACCGGCCACAGGGGAAGGACACTGAAGCTTTCTTT.

This clonotype was picked up a small number of times. V usage is TRBV7-2 and J usage is TRBJ2-7; D is ambiguous. The ends were cut back, 1 base at V and 0 bases at J, with 13 bases in the middle. The CDR3 contains 16 residues. Germline V gives CDR1 SGHTA, CDR2 FQGNSA. CDR3 DNA: TGTGCCAGCAGCTTAGTTGGCAAGGCAAGCTCCTACGAGCAGTACTTC. Translating it yields CASSLVGKASSYEQYF. Variable domain in full (rest from reference TRBV7-2 and TRBJ2-7): GAGVSQSPSNKVTEKGKDVELRCDPISGHTALYWYRQSLGQGLEFLIYFQGNSAPDKSGLPSDRFSAERTGGSVSTLTIQRTQQEDSAVYLCASSLVGKASSYEQYFGPGTRLTVT.

This chain uses TRBV20-1 with TRBJ2-3, with D possibly being TRBD1 (6 bases). CDR1 DFQATT and CDR2 SNEGSKA come from the germline V gene (reference sequence). V was pared by 4 bases and J by 2 bases, with 10 bases between. The CDR3 runs to 13 residues. The CDR3 nucleotides are TGCAGTGCTACAGGACAGTACACAGATACGCAGTATTTT. Its translation is CSATGQYTDTQYF.

The genes are TRBV10-3 and TRBJ2-3; 8 nucleotides match TRBD2. The CDR3 length is 16 residues. Germline V gene lookup returns CDR1 ENHRY and CDR2 SYGVKD. Trimming at V came to 8 bases and at J to 5 bases, leaving 15 bases not matched to a gene. The CDR3 DNA reads TGTGCCATCGCGCGGGGGGCCCTCGGGTTTGGAGATACGCAGTATTTT. Translating it yields CAIARGALGFGDTQYF.

This clonotype came up many times. The chain recombines TRBV5-1 with TRBJ2-1; 10 bases line up with TRBD2. The CDR3 is 15 residues long. The V gene's germline CDR1 is SGHRS and CDR2 YFSETQ. V lost 4 bases to trimming and J lost 10 bases; unmatched junction nucleotides: 11. The CDR3 DNA reads as TGCGCCAGCAGCCGAGGGCTAGCGGGAGAGGGGGAGCAGTTCTTC. Translation gives CASSRGLAGEGEQFF.

This clonotype occurred a few times. The genes are TRBV10-3 and TRBJ1-1; maybe TRBD1 (6 bases). CDR3 length: 13 amino acids. V shed 10 bases and J shed 4 bases, with 16 bases lying between them. Germline V lookup: CDR1 ENHRY, CDR2 SYGVKD. CDR3 sequence: CATLPGASTEAFF. The CDR3 bases are TGTGCCACCCTGCCGGGGGCATCCACTGAAGCTTTCTTT.

V usage is TRBV5-1 and J usage is TRBJ2-7, with 9 bases fitting TRBD1. This CDR3 comprises 18 residues. Germline V gene sequence: CDR1 SGHRS, CDR2 YFSETQ. Trimming removed 4 bases from V and 5 bases from J; junction bases left unmatched: 19. The chain's CDR3 is CASSTPTGGRALLNEQYF. In nucleotides, the CDR3 is TGCGCCAGCAGCACCCCGACAGGGGGAAGAGCATTATTGAACGAGCAGTACTTC.

CDR3 bases: TGTGCCAGCAGACCGGGACCCGGGAACACCGGGGAGCTGTTTTTT. Translating it yields CASRPGPGNTGELFF. The genes are TRBV7-9 and TRBJ2-2; D could derive from TRBD1 or TRBD2 (5 bases each). Trimming shortened V by 6 bases and J by 1 base, and 12 bases separated the two germline ends. The length of the CDR3 is 15 residues. Germline CDR1 SEHNR, CDR2 FQNEAQ (reference sequence).

This clonotype was recorded at least ten times. This sequence joins TRBV7-2 and TRBJ2-3, with D tentatively TRBD1 (6 bases). The CDR3 length is 15 residues. CDR1 and CDR2 from the germline V gene are SGHTA and FQGNSA. Trimming removed 2 bases at V and 6 bases at J, with 15 bases between. The CDR3 DNA sequence: TGTGCCAGCAGCTTACATCTGTCAGGGGTTGATACGCAGTATTTT. Translating gives CASSLHLSGVDTQYF.

This sequence joins TRBV7-2 and TRBJ2-5; TRBD2 is a possible D gene (7 bases). Germline V gene lookup returns CDR1 SGHTA and CDR2 FQGNSA. V was clipped by 3 bases and J by 2 bases, with 16 bases between them. The CDR3 covers 16 residues. The CDR3 DNA is TGTGCCAGCAGCTTGGACGGGGGGACAACTCAAGAGACCCAGTACTTC. Amino acids: CASSLDGGTTQETQYF. Using reference TRBV7-2 and TRBJ2-5 for the parts outside the CDR3, the full variable domain is GAGVSQSPSNKVTEKGKDVELRCDPISGHTALYWYRQSLGQGLEFLIYFQGNSAPDKSGLPSDRFSAERTGGSVSTLTIQRTQQEDSAVYLCASSLDGGTTQETQYFGPGTRLLVL.

This clonotype was observed a handful of times. This chain connects TRBV24-1 to TRBJ2-1, with a possible D match to TRBD2 (7 bases). Trimming removed 6 bases at V and 3 bases at J, with 17 bases between. The germline V gene has CDR1 KGHDR and CDR2 SFDVKD. The CDR3 loop spans 16 amino acids. CDR3 in amino acids: CATSLGRGPYYNEQFF. DNA for the CDR3: TGTGCCACCAGTTTAGGGCGGGGGCCTTACTACAATGAGCAGTTCTTC.

The V call is TRBV28, the J call TRBJ2-5, with 9 nucleotides matching TRBD2. This CDR3 spans 19 amino acids. Trimming at V came to 2 bases and at J to 5 bases, leaving 18 bases not matched to a gene. CDR1 is MDHEN and CDR2 is SYDVKM in the germline V gene. The CDR3 nucleotides are TGTGCCAGCAGTTTAGATCCGGGGCAGGCTACTAGCGGGCGTGAGACCCAGTACTTC. Translation: CASSLDPGQATSGRETQYF.

This clonotype was seen only a few times. The rearrangement joins TRBV10-3 to TRBJ2-7, with 9 bases fitting TRBD2. Looked up from germline, CDR1 is ENHRY and CDR2 is SYGVKD. Trimming removed 9 bases from V and 1 base from J; junction bases left unmatched: 7. CDR3 length: 14 amino acids. The CDR3 DNA follows: TGTGCCATAGCGGGGGGCGGGTTTTCCTACGAGCAGTACTTC. Encoded protein: CAIAGGGFSYEQYF.